This T cell receptor (beta chain) was recorded in a study of cytomegalovirus exposure and HLA in healthy donors. Study observations and caveats: For most TCR beta V segments, an earlier analysis put the productive rate at about 87% or about 30% of the time. The study labeled under 200 TCR beta chains cytomegalovirus-associated. Most subjects had HLA-A and HLA-B alleles reportedly predicted accurately by TCR beta sequences.

This PCR relied on a set of 60 Vbeta primers and 13 Jbeta primers. Original methodology: Around 80 million unique TCR beta chains, roughly 11 million of them shared, were counted by a later analysis. Sequencing was performed with immunoSEQ multiplex PCR; in TCRdb, only in-frame clones are kept and a portion is missing. That table furnishes V, J and clone size, whereas the DNA furnished D and trimming. The sample carries hundreds of thousands of clones, 70% to 85% recorded once. The CDR3 runs to 16 residues. V was pared by 6 bases and J by 6 bases, with 24 bases between. Germline CDR1 reads SQVTM; CDR2 reads ANQGSEA. Details on this clone: Its antigen is not identified.

The sequencing input was PBMCs. V usage is TRBV29-1 and J usage is TRBJ2-1, with a possible D match to TRBD2 (6 bases). The receptor comes from a male donor in good health and CMV-seronegative. CDR3 sequence: CSVARDSSRRANEQFF. The CDR3 bases are TGCAGCGTGGCGCGGGACTCTAGCAGACGGGCCAATGAGCAGTTCTTC.